Listed below are T cell receptor beta chains from one sample, sequenced in a study of blood T cell repertoires in COVID-19. Sequenced by immunoSEQ multiplex PCR; TCRdb stores in-frame clones only, minus some. The data show some 460,000 clones, about 89% seen once. Sequencing used peripheral blood. All receptors come from a woman in her twenties or thirties with acute or convalescent COVID-19. CDR3s include the opening cysteine and the closing phenylalanine or tryptophan. A D gene is named only where the DNA matches it firmly. Clone size, where shown, is once, few, many, or a class for clones that have expanded.

j_gene: TRBJ2-5
abundance: NA
d_gene: TRBD2
v_gene: TRBV9
CDR3nt: TGTGCCAGCAGCGTAGGGTCGAGGGTAGCGGGGACTAAAGAGACCCAGTACTTC
CDR3aa: CASSVGSRVAGTKETQYF

j_gene: TRBJ2-6
abundance: NA
d_gene: NA
v_gene: TRBV7-8
CDR3nt: TGTGCCAGCAGCCTATGGGGCTCCGGGGCCAACGTCCTGACTTTC
CDR3aa: CASSLWGSGANVLTF

j_gene: TRBJ1-5
abundance: NA
d_gene: NA
v_gene: TRBV6-5
CDR3nt: TGTGCCAGCAGCGACGACAGAAATCAGCCCCAGCATTTT
CDR3aa: CASSDDRNQPQHF

j_gene: TRBJ2-1
abundance: NA
d_gene: TRBD1
v_gene: TRBV27
CDR3nt: TGTGCCAGCAACAAACAGGGGCCGCACTACAATGAGCAGTTCTTC
CDR3aa: CASNKQGPHYNEQFF

j_gene: TRBJ2-1
abundance: NA
d_gene: TRBD2
v_gene: TRBV11-2
CDR3nt: TGTGCCAGCAGCTTAATGGGCGGGGGGGCCTACAATGAGCAGTTCTTC
CDR3aa: CASSLMGGGAYNEQFF

j_gene: TRBJ2-1
abundance: NA
d_gene: NA
v_gene: TRBV6-1
CDR3nt: TGTGCCAGCAGTGATTGGAGACCAAATGAGCAGTTCTTC
CDR3aa: CASSDWRPNEQFF

j_gene: TRBJ2-3
abundance: NA
d_gene: TRBD1
v_gene: TRBV9
CDR3nt: TGTGCCAGCAGCGTAGCTGGACAGGGAAGCACAGATACGCAGTATTTT
CDR3aa: CASSVAGQGSTDTQYF

j_gene: TRBJ1-6
abundance: NA
d_gene: TRBD1
v_gene: TRBV6-5
CDR3nt: TGTGCCAGCAGTCGGACAGGGGGTCATAATTCACCCCTCCACTTT
CDR3aa: CASSRTGGHNSPLHF

j_gene: TRBJ1-2
abundance: NA
d_gene: NA
v_gene: TRBV11-2
CDR3nt: TGTGCCAGCAGCCCGCGCGGGGGGAGGGGCTACACCTTC
CDR3aa: CASSPRGGRGYTF

j_gene: TRBJ2-7
abundance: NA
d_gene: NA
v_gene: TRBV18
CDR3nt: TGTGCCAGCTCATCGAACAGAGACGAGCAGTACTTC
CDR3aa: CASSSNRDEQYF

j_gene: TRBJ2-3
abundance: NA
d_gene: NA
v_gene: TRBV3-1/TRBV3-2
CDR3nt: TGTGCCAGCAGCCAAGAACAGGGAATTGGCACAGATACGCAGTATTTT
CDR3aa: CASSQEQGIGTDTQYF

j_gene: TRBJ1-2
abundance: NA
d_gene: NA
v_gene: TRBV7-9
CDR3nt: TGTGCCAGCACCGTATTAGGGGTAACGGTCGGCTACACCTTC
CDR3aa: CASTVLGVTVGYTF

j_gene: TRBJ2-7
abundance: NA
d_gene: TRBD1
v_gene: TRBV12-3/TRBV12-4
CDR3nt: TGTGCCAGCAGTTTAGGGACAGGGGGCGAGCAGTACTTC
CDR3aa: CASSLGTGGEQYF

j_gene: TRBJ2-5
abundance: NA
d_gene: TRBD2
v_gene: TRBV5-4
CDR3nt: TGTGCCAGCAGCACCGAGGGACTAGCGGGGGGGGAGACCCAGTACTTC
CDR3aa: CASSTEGLAGGETQYF

j_gene: TRBJ1-1
abundance: NA
d_gene: NA
v_gene: TRBV3-1/TRBV3-2
CDR3nt: TGTGCCAGCAGCCACCGGGGAATTGGAGCTTTCTTT
CDR3aa: CASSHRGIGAFF

j_gene: TRBJ2-2
abundance: NA
d_gene: NA
v_gene: TRBV28
CDR3nt: TGTGCCAGCACGAGGGCCAACACCGGGGAGCTGTTTTTT
CDR3aa: CASTRANTGELFF

j_gene: TRBJ2-2
abundance: once
d_gene: NA
v_gene: TRBV3-1/TRBV3-2
CDR3nt: TGTGCCAGCAGCCTTAGGGGCATCACCGGGGAGCTGTTTTTT
CDR3aa: CASSLRGITGELFF

j_gene: TRBJ1-2
abundance: NA
d_gene: TRBD1
v_gene: TRBV7-2
CDR3nt: TGTGCCAGCAGCTACACAGGGGATGGCTACACCTTC
CDR3aa: CASSYTGDGYTF

j_gene: TRBJ1-6
abundance: NA
d_gene: TRBD1
v_gene: TRBV9
CDR3nt: TGTGCCAGCAGCGGGACAGGGGGTAATTCACCCCTCCACTTT
CDR3aa: CASSGTGGNSPLHF

j_gene: TRBJ2-1
abundance: NA
d_gene: TRBD1
v_gene: TRBV5-1
CDR3nt: TGCGCCAGCAGCTCGACAGGGGACCCCTACAATGAGCAGTTCTTC
CDR3aa: CASSSTGDPYNEQFF

j_gene: TRBJ2-5
abundance: NA
d_gene: NA
v_gene: TRBV18
CDR3nt: TGTGCCAGCTCACTAACGGTGTCCTCGGAGACCCAGTACTTC
CDR3aa: CASSLTVSSETQYF

j_gene: TRBJ2-1
abundance: NA
d_gene: NA
v_gene: TRBV19
CDR3nt: TGTGCCAGTAGTATTGCGGTCCGGGCCTACAATGAGCAGTTCTTC
CDR3aa: CASSIAVRAYNEQFF

j_gene: TRBJ2-7
abundance: NA
d_gene: NA
v_gene: TRBV10-3
CDR3nt: TGTGCCATCAGCTCCTTGCGGGAGCAGTACTTC
CDR3aa: CAISSLREQYF

j_gene: TRBJ2-3
abundance: NA
d_gene: TRBD2
v_gene: TRBV30
CDR3nt: TGTGCCTGGAGGGGCACTAGCGGGGGGGCTCGGGGCACAGATACGCAGTATTTT
CDR3aa: CAWRGTSGGARGTDTQYF

j_gene: TRBJ1-2
abundance: few
d_gene: TRBD1
v_gene: TRBV3-1/TRBV3-2
CDR3nt: TGTGCCAGCAGCCAAGCCCCGGGACAGGGACATGGCTACACCTTC
CDR3aa: CASSQAPGQGHGYTF

j_gene: TRBJ2-7
abundance: once
d_gene: TRBD1
v_gene: TRBV9
CDR3nt: TGTGCCAGCAGCCCGTCCGGGACAGGGTCCTACGAGCAGTACTTC
CDR3aa: CASSPSGTGSYEQYF

j_gene: TRBJ2-3
abundance: NA
d_gene: TRBD2
v_gene: TRBV7-3
CDR3nt: TGTGCCAGCAGCCAATTCGGGGGGGACACAGATACGCAGTATTTT
CDR3aa: CASSQFGGDTDTQYF

j_gene: TRBJ2-4
abundance: NA
d_gene: NA
v_gene: TRBV28
CDR3nt: TGTGCCAGCAGCCCTGGCGGGTCCAAAAACATTCAGTACTTC
CDR3aa: CASSPGGSKNIQYF

j_gene: TRBJ2-5
abundance: once
d_gene: TRBD1
v_gene: TRBV5-8
CDR3nt: TGTGCCAGCAGCTTCACTCAGGGGGCCTATGAGACCCAGTACTTC
CDR3aa: CASSFTQGAYETQYF

j_gene: TRBJ2-5
abundance: NA
d_gene: TRBD1
v_gene: TRBV7-9
CDR3nt: TGTGCCAGCAGCTTAACGCAGGGGGCTTGGGAGACCCAGTACTTC
CDR3aa: CASSLTQGAWETQYF

j_gene: TRBJ2-1
abundance: NA
d_gene: NA
v_gene: TRBV9
CDR3nt: TGTGCCAGCAGCGTGGGGACTCCACGGGGCAATGAGCAGTTCTTC
CDR3aa: CASSVGTPRGNEQFF

j_gene: TRBJ1-5
abundance: once
d_gene: NA
v_gene: TRBV5-5
CDR3nt: TGTGCCAGCAGCCCGGGGGAGGGGGATCAGCCCCAGCATTTT
CDR3aa: CASSPGEGDQPQHF

j_gene: TRBJ1-5
abundance: NA
d_gene: TRBD1
v_gene: TRBV5-1
CDR3nt: TGCGCCAGCAGCCTTAATACAGGGGATGGTCAGCCCCAGCATTTT
CDR3aa: CASSLNTGDGQPQHF

j_gene: TRBJ2-3
abundance: NA
d_gene: TRBD1
v_gene: TRBV27
CDR3nt: TGTGCCAGCTCGACAGGGGGGTTCACAGATACGCAGTATTTT
CDR3aa: CASSTGGFTDTQYF

j_gene: TRBJ2-7
abundance: NA
d_gene: TRBD1
v_gene: TRBV4-1
CDR3nt: TGCGCCAGCAGCCCGAACCGGGACAGGGCGTCCTACGAGCAGTACTTC
CDR3aa: CASSPNRDRASYEQYF

j_gene: TRBJ2-3
abundance: NA
d_gene: NA
v_gene: TRBV19
CDR3nt: TGTGCCAGTAGTATAGCGCGGACAGATACGCAGTATTTT
CDR3aa: CASSIARTDTQYF

j_gene: TRBJ1-1
abundance: NA
d_gene: NA
v_gene: TRBV4-2
CDR3nt: TGTGCCAGCAGCCAAACAGGGTTGGCGGACACTGAAGCTTTCTTT
CDR3aa: CASSQTGLADTEAFF

j_gene: TRBJ2-5
abundance: NA
d_gene: NA
v_gene: TRBV9
CDR3nt: TGTGCCAGCAGCGAGAGAGACGGGACAATGGGTCAAGAGACCCAGTACTTC
CDR3aa: CASSERDGTMGQETQYF

j_gene: TRBJ2-7
abundance: NA
d_gene: TRBD1
v_gene: TRBV7-2
CDR3nt: TGTGCCAGCAGCCCCCTAGACAGGGCCCCCTACGAGCAGTACTTC
CDR3aa: CASSPLDRAPYEQYF

j_gene: TRBJ2-2
abundance: NA
d_gene: NA
v_gene: TRBV6-5
CDR3nt: TGTGCCAGCCTAGGAGGGACGGGCACCGGGGAGCTGTTTTTT
CDR3aa: CASLGGTGTGELFF